The present TCR beta chain was sequenced within a study of T cells after yellow fever vaccination. TCRdb re-analysed the 5' RACE reads in MiXCR, keeping a single row per CDR3 protein. Among about 360,000 distinct CDR3 sequences listed, roughly 6.2% were seen once. The source was PBMCs, collected 5 days after the yellow fever booster vaccination. The receptor's source is a man in his thirties or forties who received the YFV17D yellow fever vaccine.

CDR3 sequence (DNA): TGTGCCAGCAGCTTTTGGGACAGGGACTACGAGCAGTACTTC. This codes for CASSFWDRDYEQYF. The chain employs TRBV7-9 and TRBJ2-7, with 9 bases fitting TRBD1. This CDR3 comprises 14 residues. Germline CDR1 reads SEHNR; CDR2 reads FQNEAQ (reference sequence). V shed 3 bases and J 3 bases; nucleotides not matched to a gene: 3.